The text below deals with one TCR beta chain. Antigen: not known. These data originate in a study of OX40 agonist ivuxolimab in advanced cancers. Study as a whole: Partial responses, seen in three patients, involved one hepatocellular carcinoma and two cutaneous melanomas. Overall study findings and caveats: Clonal expansion was among the lowest in partial responders at 0.1-3.0 mg/kg, especially CD8+. Expanded clones tended on average to be more numerous among CD8+ T cells than CD4+.

Profiled with immunoSEQ multiplex PCR; TCRdb holds only in-frame clones, not every one. The sample lists roughly 60,000 clones, about 85% occurring once. With baseline, cycle 4 day 1, and cycle 7 day 1 as timepoints, blood was sampled. Sequenced here: CD4+ or CD8+ T cells sorted from blood, sampled in a trial of the OX40 agonist ivuxolimab. The clonotype was recovered from an adult with an advanced solid tumor such as melanoma, head and neck, liver or kidney cancer.

CDR3 coding DNA: TGTGCCAGCAGTGATGACGGATCAACTAATGAAAAACTGTTTTTT. It yields the protein CASSDDGSTNEKLFF. The genes are TRBV2 and TRBJ1-4; D unclear. There are 15 residues in the CDR3. Per germline, CDR1 SNHLY and CDR2 FYNNEI. V lost 3 bases and J lost 0, with 8 bases in between.